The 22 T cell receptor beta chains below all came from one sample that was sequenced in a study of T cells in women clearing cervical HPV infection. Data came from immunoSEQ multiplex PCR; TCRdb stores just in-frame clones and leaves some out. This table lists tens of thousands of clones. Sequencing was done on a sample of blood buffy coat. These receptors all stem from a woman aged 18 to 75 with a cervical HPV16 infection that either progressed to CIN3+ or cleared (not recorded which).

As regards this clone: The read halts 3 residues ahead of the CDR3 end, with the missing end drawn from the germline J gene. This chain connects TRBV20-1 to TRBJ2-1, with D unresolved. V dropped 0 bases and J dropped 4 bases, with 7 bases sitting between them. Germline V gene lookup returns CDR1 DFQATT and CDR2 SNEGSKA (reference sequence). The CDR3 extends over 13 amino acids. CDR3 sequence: CSARDRGYNEQFF. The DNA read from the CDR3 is TGCAGTGCTAGAGATCGAGGTTACAATGAG.

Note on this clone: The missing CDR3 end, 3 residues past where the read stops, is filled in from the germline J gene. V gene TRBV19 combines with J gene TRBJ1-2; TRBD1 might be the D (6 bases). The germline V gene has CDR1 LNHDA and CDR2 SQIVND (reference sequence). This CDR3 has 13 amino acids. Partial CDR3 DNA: TGTGCCAGTAGTCTCAGGGGATTCTACGAC. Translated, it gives CASSLRGFYD. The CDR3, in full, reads CASSLRGFYDYTF.

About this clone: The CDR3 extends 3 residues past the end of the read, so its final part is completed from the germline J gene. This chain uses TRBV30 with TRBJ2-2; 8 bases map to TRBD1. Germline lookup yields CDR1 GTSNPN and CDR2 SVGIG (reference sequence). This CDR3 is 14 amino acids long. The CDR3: CAWSDRGLNEKLFF. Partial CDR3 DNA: TGTGCCTGGAGTGACAGGGGGTTAAATGAAAAG.

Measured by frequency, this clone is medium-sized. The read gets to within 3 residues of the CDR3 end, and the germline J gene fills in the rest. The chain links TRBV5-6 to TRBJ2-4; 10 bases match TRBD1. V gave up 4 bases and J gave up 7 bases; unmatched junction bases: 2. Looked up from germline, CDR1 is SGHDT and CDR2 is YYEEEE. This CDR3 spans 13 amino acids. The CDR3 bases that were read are TGTGCCAGCAGCCAGGGACAGGGGAACATT. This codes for CASSQGQGNI. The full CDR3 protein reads CASSQGQGNIQYF.

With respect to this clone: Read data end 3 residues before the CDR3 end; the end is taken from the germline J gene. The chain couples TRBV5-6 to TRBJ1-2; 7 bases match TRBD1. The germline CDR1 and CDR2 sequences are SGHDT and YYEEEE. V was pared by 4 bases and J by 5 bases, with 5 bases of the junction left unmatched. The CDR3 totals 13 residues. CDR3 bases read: TGTGCCAGCAGCCAGGGACAGCAATATGGC. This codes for CASSQGQQYG. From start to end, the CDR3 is CASSQGQQYGYTF.

Incomplete CDR3 DNA: TGCAGTGCTAGAGATCCCTCCTTAGCGGGGGCTTACGAG. Residues: CSARDPSLAGAYE. The whole CDR3 reads CSARDPSLAGAYEQYF. The chain combines TRBV20-1 with TRBJ2-7, with 9 bases identical to TRBD2. The sequenced fragment ends 3 residues before the CDR3 boundary, so the rest is inferred from the germline J gene. Trimming cost V 0 bases and J 4 bases; bases outside gene matches: 10. The CDR3 is 16 residues long. Per germline, CDR1 DFQATT and CDR2 SNEGSKA (reference sequence).

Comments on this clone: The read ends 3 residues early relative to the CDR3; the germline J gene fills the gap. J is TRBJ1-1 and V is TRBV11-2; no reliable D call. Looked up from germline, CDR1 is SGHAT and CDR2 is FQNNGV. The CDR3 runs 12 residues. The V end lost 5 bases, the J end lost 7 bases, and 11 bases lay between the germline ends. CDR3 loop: CASSPAEVEAFF. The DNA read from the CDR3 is TGTGCCAGCAGCCCAGCGGAGGTTGAA.

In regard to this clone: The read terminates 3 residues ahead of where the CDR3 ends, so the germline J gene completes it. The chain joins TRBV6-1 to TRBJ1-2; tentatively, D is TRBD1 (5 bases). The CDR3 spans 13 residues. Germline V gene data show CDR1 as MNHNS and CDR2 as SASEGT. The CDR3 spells CASSEYVQAGYTF. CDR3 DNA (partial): TGTGCCAGCAGTGAGTATGTACAGGCGGGC.

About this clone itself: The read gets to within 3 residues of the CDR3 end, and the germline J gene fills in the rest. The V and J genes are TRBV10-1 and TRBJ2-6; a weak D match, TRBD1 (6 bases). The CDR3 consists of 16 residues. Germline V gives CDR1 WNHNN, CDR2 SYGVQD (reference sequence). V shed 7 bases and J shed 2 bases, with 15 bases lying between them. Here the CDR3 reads CASIPDRRAGANVLTF. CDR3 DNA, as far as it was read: TGCGCCAGCATTCCCGACAGGCGGGCTGGGGCCAACGTC.

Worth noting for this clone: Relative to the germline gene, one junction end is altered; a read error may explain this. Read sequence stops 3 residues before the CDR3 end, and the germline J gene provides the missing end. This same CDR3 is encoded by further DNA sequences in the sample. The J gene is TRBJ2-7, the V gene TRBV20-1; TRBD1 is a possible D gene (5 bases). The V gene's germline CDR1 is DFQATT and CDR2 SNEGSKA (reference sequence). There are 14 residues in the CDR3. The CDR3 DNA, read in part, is TGCAGTGCCAGAGATACAGGCCACTCCTACGAG. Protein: CSARDTGHSYE. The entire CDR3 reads CSARDTGHSYEQYF.

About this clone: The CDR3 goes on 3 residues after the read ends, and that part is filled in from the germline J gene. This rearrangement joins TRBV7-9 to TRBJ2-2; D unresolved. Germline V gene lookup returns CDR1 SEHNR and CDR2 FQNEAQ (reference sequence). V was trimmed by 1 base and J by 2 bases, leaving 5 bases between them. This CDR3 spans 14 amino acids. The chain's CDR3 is CASSLGRNTGELFF. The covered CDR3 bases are TGTGCCAGCAGCTTAGGTCGTAACACCGGGGAG.

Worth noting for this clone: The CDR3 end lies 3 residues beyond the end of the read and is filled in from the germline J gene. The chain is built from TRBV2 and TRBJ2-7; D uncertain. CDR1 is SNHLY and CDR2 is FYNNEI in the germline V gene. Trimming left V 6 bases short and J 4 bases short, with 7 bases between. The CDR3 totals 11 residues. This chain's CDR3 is CASRLEYEQYF. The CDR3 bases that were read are TGTGCCAGCAGACTCGAGTACGAG. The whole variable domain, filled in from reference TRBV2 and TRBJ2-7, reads EPEVTQTPSHQVTQMGQEVILRCVPISNHLYFYWYRQILGQKVEFLVSFYNNEISEKSEIFDDQFSVERPDGSNFTLKIRSTKLEDSAMYFCASRLEYEQYFGPGTRLTVT.

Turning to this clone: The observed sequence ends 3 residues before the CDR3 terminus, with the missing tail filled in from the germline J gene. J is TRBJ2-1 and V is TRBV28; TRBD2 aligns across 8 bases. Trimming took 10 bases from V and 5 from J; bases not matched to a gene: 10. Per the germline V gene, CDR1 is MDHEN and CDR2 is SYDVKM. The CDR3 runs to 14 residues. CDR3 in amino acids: CATAGGRFDNEQFF. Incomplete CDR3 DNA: TGTGCCACCGCCGGCGGGAGGTTCGACAATGAG.

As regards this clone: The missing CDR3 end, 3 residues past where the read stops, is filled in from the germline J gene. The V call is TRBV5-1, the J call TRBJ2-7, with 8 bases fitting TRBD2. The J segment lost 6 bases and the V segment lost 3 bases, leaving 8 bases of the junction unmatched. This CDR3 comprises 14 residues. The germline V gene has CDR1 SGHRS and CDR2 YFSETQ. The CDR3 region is CASSSTSGAGEQYF. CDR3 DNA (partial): TGCGCCAGCAGCTCAACTAGCGGAGCGGGCGAG.

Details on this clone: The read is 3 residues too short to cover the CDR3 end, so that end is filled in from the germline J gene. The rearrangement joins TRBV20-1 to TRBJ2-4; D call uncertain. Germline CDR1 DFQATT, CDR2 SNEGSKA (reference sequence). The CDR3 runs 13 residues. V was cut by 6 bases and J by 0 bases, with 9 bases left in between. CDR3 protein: CSANLLAKNIQYF. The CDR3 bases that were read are TGCAGTGCAAATCTTTTAGCCAAAAACATT.

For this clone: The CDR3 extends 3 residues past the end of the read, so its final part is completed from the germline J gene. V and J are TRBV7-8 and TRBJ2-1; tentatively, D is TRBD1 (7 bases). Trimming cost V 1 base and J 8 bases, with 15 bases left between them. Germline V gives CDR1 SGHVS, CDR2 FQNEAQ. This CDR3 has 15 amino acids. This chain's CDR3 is CASSLEAGGGDEQFF. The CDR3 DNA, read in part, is TGTGCCAGCAGCTTAGAGGCAGGGGGAGGCGATGAG.

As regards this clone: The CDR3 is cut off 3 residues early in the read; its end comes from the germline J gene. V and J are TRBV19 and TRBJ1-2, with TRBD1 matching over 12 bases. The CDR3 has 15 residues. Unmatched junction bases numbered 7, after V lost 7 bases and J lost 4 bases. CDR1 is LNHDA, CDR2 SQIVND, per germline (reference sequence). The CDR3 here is CASTPGTGGGYGYTF. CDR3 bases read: TGTGCCAGTACCCCCGGGACAGGGGGCGGCTATGGC.

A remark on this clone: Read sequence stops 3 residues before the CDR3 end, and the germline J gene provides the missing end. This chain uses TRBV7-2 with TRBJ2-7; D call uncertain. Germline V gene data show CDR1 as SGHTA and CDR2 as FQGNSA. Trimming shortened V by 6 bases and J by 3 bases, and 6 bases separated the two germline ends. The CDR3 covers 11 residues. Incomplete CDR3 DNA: TGTGCCAGCAGTCGCTACTACGAG. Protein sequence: CASSRYYE. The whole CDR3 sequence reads CASSRYYEQYF.

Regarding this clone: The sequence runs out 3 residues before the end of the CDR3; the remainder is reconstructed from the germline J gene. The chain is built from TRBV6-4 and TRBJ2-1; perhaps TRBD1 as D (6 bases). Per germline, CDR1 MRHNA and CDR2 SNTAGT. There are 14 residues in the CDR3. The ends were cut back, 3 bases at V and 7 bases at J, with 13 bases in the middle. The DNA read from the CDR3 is TGTGCCAGCAGTGAGCCTACTAGGGGGAATGAG. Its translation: CASSEPTRGNE. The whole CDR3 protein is CASSEPTRGNEQFF.

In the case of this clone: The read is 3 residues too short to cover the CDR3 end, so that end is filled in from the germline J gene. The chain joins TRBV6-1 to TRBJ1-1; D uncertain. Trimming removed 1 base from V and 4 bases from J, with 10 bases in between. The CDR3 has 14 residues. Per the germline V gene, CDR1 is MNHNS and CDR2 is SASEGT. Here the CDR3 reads CASSEVGSLTEAFF. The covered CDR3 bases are TGTGCCAGCAGTGAAGTGGGCAGCCTCACTGAA.

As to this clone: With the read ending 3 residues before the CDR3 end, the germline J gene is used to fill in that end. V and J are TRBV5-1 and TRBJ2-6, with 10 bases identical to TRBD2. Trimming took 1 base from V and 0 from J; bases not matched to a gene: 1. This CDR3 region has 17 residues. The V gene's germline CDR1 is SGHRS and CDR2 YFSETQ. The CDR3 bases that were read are TGCGCCAGCAGCTTGAGCGGGAGGGCCTCTGGGGCCAACGTC. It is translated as CASSLSGRASGANV. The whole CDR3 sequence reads CASSLSGRASGANVLTF. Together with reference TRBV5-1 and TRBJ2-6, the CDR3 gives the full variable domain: KAGVTQTPRYLIKTRGQQVTLSCSPISGHRSVSWYQQTPGQGLQFLFEYFSETQRNKGNFPGRFSGRQFSNSRSEMNVSTLELGDSALYLCASSLSGRASGANVLTFGAGSRLTVL.

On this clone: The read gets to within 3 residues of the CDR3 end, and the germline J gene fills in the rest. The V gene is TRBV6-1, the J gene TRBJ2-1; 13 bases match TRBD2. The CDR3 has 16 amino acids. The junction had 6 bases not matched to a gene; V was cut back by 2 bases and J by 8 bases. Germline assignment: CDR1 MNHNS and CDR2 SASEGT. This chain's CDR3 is CASSETSGRARDEQFF. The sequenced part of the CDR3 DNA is TGTGCCAGCAGTGAAACTAGCGGGAGGGCTAGGGATGAG.